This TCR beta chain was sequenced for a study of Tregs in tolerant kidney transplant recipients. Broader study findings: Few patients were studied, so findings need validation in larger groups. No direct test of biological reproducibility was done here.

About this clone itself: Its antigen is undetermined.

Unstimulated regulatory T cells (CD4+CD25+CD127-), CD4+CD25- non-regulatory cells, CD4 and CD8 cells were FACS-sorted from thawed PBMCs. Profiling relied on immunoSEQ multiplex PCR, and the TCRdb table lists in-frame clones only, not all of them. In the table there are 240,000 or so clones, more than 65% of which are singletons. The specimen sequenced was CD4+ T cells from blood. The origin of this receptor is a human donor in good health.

The CDR3 sequence is CASSIEGGGLATNEKLFF. CDR3 in DNA: TGTGCCAGTAGTATAGAGGGAGGGGGCCTTGCAACTAATGAAAAACTGTTTTTT. The chain recombines TRBV19 with TRBJ1-4; 7 bases agree with TRBD1. The CDR3 consists of 18 residues. Germline CDR1 LNHDA, CDR2 SQIVND (reference sequence). V lost 0 bases to trimming and J lost 0 bases; unmatched junction nucleotides: 7.